This TCR beta chain was documented in a study of T-cell reconstitution after alpha-beta-depleted transplantation in children. CDR1 is SGHRS and CDR2 is YFSETQ in the germline V gene. Trimming left V 1 base short and J 8 bases short, with 15 bases between. The CDR3 loop spans 15 amino acids. Unique molecular identifiers were incorporated during preparation of the TCRbeta library. TCRdb reprocessed the PCR reads via MiXCR and lists one record per CDR3 protein. The sample shows almost 400,000 distinct CDR3 sequences, 20% of them seen only once. The source was PBMCs from the stem cell graft donor, collected from the stem cell graft. This sequence was found in a human donor who donated a stem cell graft to a child with acute myeloid leukemia. This rearrangement joins TRBV5-1 to TRBJ2-2, with a possible D match to TRBD1 (5 bases). CDR3 in amino acids: CASSLPQGSSGELFF. CDR3 DNA: TGCGCCAGCAGCTTGCCTCAGGGTTCTTCGGGGGAGCTGTTTTTT. Based on the CDR3 plus reference TRBV5-1 and TRBJ2-2, the full variable domain is KAGVTQTPRYLIKTRGQQVTLSCSPISGHRSVSWYQQTPGQGLQFLFEYFSETQRNKGNFPGRFSGRQFSNSRSEMNVSTLELGDSALYLCASSLPQGSSGELFFGEGSRLTVL.